This T cell receptor beta chain was found in a study of CD8 T cells in ankylosing spondylitis. V lost 4 bases to trimming and J lost 5 bases; unmatched junction nucleotides: 5. This CDR3 is 13 amino acids long. CDR1 is DFQATT and CDR2 is SNEGSKA in the germline V gene (reference sequence). TCRdb recomputed calls from the 5' RACE reads with MiXCR, one row per CDR3 protein. Of a few hundred thousand distinct CDR3 sequences in the sample, about an eighth were seen once. Points on this clonotype: Its antigen remains unidentified.

Study-level points and caveats: In ankylosing spondylitis blood, a motif of roughly eight highly homologous TCR beta variants appeared characteristic.

The sequenced sample was blood, either unsorted or a sorted T cell fraction (not recorded which). The sequence came from a male donor with ankylosing spondylitis. The chain joins TRBV20-1 to TRBJ2-5; TRBD1 aligns across 9 bases. For the CDR3, the DNA is TGCAGTGCTATCACAGGGGGCGGGGAGACCCAGTACTTC. This translates into CSAITGGGETQYF.